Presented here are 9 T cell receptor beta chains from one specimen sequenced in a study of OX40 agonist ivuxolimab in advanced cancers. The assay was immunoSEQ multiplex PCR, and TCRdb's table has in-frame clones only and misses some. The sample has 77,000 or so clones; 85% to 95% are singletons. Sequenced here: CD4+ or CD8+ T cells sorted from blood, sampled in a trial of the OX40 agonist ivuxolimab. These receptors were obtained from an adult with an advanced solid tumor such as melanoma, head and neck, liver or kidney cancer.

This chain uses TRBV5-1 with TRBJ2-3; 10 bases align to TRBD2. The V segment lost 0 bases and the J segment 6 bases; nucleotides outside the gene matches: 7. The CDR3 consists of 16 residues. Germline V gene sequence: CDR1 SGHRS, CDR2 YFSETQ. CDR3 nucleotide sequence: TGCGCCAGCAGCTTGGCCCCTAGCGGGAGCGGGGATACGCAGTATTTT. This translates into CASSLAPSGSGDTQYF.

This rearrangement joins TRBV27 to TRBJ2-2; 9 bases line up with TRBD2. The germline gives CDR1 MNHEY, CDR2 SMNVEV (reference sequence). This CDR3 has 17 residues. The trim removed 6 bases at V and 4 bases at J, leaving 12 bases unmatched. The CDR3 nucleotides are TGTGCCAGCAGCTCGCCGGGGCGGGGGGGCGTCACCGGGGAGCTGTTTTTT. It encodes CASSSPGRGGVTGELFF.

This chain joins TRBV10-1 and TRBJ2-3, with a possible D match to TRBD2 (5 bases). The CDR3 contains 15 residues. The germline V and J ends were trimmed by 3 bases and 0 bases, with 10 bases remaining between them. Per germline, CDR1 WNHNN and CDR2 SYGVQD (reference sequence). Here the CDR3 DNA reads TGCGCCAGCAGTGAACCGGGATCGAGCACAGATACGCAGTATTTT. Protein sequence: CASSEPGSSTDTQYF.

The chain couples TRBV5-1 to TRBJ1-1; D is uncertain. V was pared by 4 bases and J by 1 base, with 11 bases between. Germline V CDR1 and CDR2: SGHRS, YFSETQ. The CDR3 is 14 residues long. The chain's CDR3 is CASSQGGPNTEAFF. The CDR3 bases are TGCGCCAGCAGCCAAGGAGGGCCGAACACTGAAGCTTTCTTT.

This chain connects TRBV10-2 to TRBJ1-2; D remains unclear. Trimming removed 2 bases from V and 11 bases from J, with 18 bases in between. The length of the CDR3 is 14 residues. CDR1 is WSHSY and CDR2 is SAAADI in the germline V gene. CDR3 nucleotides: TGCGCCAGCAGTGAGAGTACTCATAGTTCTAGTTACACCTTC. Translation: CASSESTHSSSYTF.

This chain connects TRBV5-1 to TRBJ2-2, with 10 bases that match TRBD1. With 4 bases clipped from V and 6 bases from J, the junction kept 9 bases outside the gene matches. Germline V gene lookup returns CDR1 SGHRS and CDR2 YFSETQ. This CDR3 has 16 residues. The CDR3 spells CASSQGTGEGAGELFF. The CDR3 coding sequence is TGCGCCAGCAGCCAGGGGACAGGGGAAGGGGCCGGGGAGCTGTTTTTT.

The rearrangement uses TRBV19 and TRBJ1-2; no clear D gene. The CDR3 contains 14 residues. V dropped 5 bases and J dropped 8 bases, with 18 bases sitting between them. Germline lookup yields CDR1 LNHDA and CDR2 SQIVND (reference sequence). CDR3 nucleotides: TGTGCCAGTAGTCTACTTCCAGAATCAGGAGGCTACACCTTC. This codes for CASSLLPESGGYTF.

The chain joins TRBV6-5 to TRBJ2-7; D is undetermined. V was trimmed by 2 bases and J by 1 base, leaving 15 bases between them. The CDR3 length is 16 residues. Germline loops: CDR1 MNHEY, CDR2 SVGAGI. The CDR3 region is CASSYQGPPSSYEQYF. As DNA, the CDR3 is TGTGCCAGCAGTTACCAAGGGCCCCCCTCTTCCTACGAGCAGTACTTC.

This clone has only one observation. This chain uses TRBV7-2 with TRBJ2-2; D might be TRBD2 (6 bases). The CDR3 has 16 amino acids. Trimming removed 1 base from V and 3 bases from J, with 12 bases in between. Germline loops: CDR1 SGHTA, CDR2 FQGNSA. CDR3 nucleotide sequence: TGTGCCAGCAGCTTAGTTTCCGGGGGTTACACCGGGGAGCTGTTTTTT. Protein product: CASSLVSGGYTGELFF.